This TCR beta chain stems from a study of blood T cell repertoires in COVID-19. V shed 4 bases and J 7 bases; nucleotides not matched to a gene: 6. This CDR3 has 14 residues. CDR1 is LGHDT, CDR2 YNNKEL, per germline (reference sequence). The protocol was immunoSEQ multiplex PCR, while the TCRdb copy is restricted to in-frame clones and leaves out a portion. The table lists tens of thousands of clones, about 88% of them singletons. This clonotype originated in a human donor in a cohort sampled during active COVID-19. The sequenced sample consisted of peripheral blood. The rearrangement joins TRBV3-1 (or the pseudogene TRBV3-2) to TRBJ2-2, with 7 bases fitting TRBD2. CDR3 loop: CASSLGGTDGELFF. DNA for the CDR3: TGTGCCAGCAGCCTGGGAGGGACGGACGGGGAGCTGTTTTTT.